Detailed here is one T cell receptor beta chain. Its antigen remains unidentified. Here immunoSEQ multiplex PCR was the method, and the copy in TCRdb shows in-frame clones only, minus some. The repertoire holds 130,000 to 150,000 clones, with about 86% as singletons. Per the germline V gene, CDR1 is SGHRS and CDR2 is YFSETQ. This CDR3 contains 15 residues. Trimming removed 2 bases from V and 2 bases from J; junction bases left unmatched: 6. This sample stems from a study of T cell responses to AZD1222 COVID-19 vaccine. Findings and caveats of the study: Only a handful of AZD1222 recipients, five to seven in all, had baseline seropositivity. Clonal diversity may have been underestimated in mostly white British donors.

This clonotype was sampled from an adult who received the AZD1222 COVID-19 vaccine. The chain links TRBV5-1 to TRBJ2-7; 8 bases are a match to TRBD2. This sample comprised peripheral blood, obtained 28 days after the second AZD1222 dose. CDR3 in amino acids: CASSFQAGVAYEQYF. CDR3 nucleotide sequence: TGCGCCAGCAGCTTTCAAGCGGGAGTGGCCTACGAGCAGTACTTC. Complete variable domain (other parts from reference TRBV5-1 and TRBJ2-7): KAGVTQTPRYLIKTRGQQVTLSCSPISGHRSVSWYQQTPGQGLQFLFEYFSETQRNKGNFPGRFSGRQFSNSRSEMNVSTLELGDSALYLCASSFQAGVAYEQYFGPGTRLTVT.